The 9 T cell receptor beta chains below all came from one sample that was sequenced in a study of radiotherapy plus CTLA-4 blockade in lung cancer. Profiling relied on immunoSEQ multiplex PCR, and the TCRdb table lists in-frame clones only, not all of them. The sample carries about 15,000 clones, 72% recorded once. The source was peripheral blood, collected from a patient treated with radiotherapy plus ipilimumab. These receptors originate from a human donor with non-small cell lung cancer whose response to radiotherapy plus ipilimumab could not be evaluated.

This clone was recorded once. The chain recombines TRBV12-5 with TRBJ1-2; TRBD1 is a possible D gene (6 bases). CDR3 size: 12 residues. V was cut by 2 bases and J by 9 bases, with 10 bases left in between. Looked up from germline, CDR1 is LGHNT and CDR2 is FRNRAP. The CDR3 DNA is TGTGCTAGTGGTTTGACCACAGGGCGCTACACCTTC. It specifies CASGLTTGRYTF.

This chain links TRBV5-1 with TRBJ2-5, with 8 bases fitting TRBD1. This CDR3 comprises 15 residues. With V trimmed by 4 bases and J by 2 bases, 7 bases remained unmatched. Germline V lookup: CDR1 SGHRS, CDR2 YFSETQ. In DNA, the CDR3 is TGCGCCAGCAGCAGAGGGACAGGCCTTCAAGAGACCCAGTACTTC. Amino acid sequence: CASSRGTGLQETQYF. The whole variable domain, remainder taken from reference TRBV5-1 and TRBJ2-5, is KAGVTQTPRYLIKTRGQQVTLSCSPISGHRSVSWYQQTPGQGLQFLFEYFSETQRNKGNFPGRFSGRQFSNSRSEMNVSTLELGDSALYLCASSRGTGLQETQYFGPGTRLLVL.

This chain links TRBV25-1 with TRBJ1-2; a possible D gene is TRBD1 (5 bases). CDR1 MGHDK and CDR2 SYGVNS come from the germline V gene. V dropped 4 bases and J dropped 3 bases, with 12 bases sitting between them. The CDR3 is 14 residues long. The CDR3 DNA reads as TGTGCCAGCAGTGTCGGGTGGGGGGACTATGGCTACACCTTC. Its translation is CASSVGWGDYGYTF.

This clone has just a few counts. This CDR3 is also generated by other DNA sequences in the sample. The chain employs TRBV19 and TRBJ1-5; perhaps TRBD1 as D (5 bases). V gave up 8 bases and J gave up 4 bases, with 15 bases separating them. The CDR3 spans 14 residues. CDR1 is LNHDA, CDR2 SQIVND, per germline (reference sequence). CDR3 coding DNA: TGTGCCAGTCAGTGGGCAGGGACTAATCAGCCCCAGCATTTT. Its translation is CASQWAGTNQPQHF.

This clone was seen only a few times. The V gene is TRBV6-5, the J gene TRBJ2-1, with D possibly matching TRBD2 (6 bases). The ends were cut back, 7 bases at V and 7 bases at J, with 20 bases in the middle. Germline V CDR1 and CDR2: MNHEY, SVGAGI. The CDR3 extends over 15 amino acids. This chain's CDR3 is CASTPPGVESNEQFF. The CDR3 bases are TGTGCCAGCACTCCCCCGGGGGTCGAAAGTAATGAGCAGTTCTTC.

This chain connects TRBV10-1 to TRBJ2-2; TRBD1 aligns across 7 bases. Germline V gene sequence: CDR1 WNHNN, CDR2 SYGVQD (reference sequence). V dropped 3 bases and J dropped 7; count of bases not matched to a gene: 8. CDR3 length: 15 amino acids. The CDR3 DNA reads TGCGCCAGCAGTGACCACAGGGGTGTTGGCGGGGAGCTGTTTTTT. Translation: CASSDHRGVGGELFF.

This chain uses TRBV19 with TRBJ1-4; D is unresolved. The CDR3 covers 16 residues. CDR1 and CDR2 from the germline V gene are LNHDA and SQIVND (reference sequence). The V gene lost 4 bases and the J gene lost 3 bases, with 15 bases spanning the gap. This CDR3 is CASSTLAGNSNEKLFF. The DNA for the CDR3 is TGTGCCAGTAGTACGCTAGCGGGGAACTCTAATGAAAAACTGTTTTTT.

The genes are TRBV7-6 and TRBJ2-1; possible D gene TRBD2, 5 bases. Trimming pared 5 bases from V and 0 bases from J, leaving 11 bases between. The CDR3 contains 15 residues. Germline loops: CDR1 SGHVS, CDR2 FNYEAQ. The CDR3: CASSLIRDSYNEQFF. DNA for the CDR3: TGTGCCAGCAGCCTAATTCGGGACTCCTACAATGAGCAGTTCTTC.

The rearrangement uses TRBV6-5 and TRBJ1-1; possibly TRBD1 for D (6 bases). Deletions cut 5 bases from V and 3 bases from J, with 13 bases between. CDR3 length equals 14 residues. The germline V gene has CDR1 MNHEY and CDR2 SVGAGI. The CDR3 bases are TGTGCCAGCAGTCCACAGGGTTATGACACTGAAGCTTTCTTT. This gives the protein CASSPQGYDTEAFF.